This T cell receptor (beta chain) was retrieved from a study of T-cell reconstitution after alpha-beta-depleted transplantation in children. This clonotype was observed at least ten times. Unique molecular identifiers were incorporated into the prepared TCRbeta library. TCRdb recomputed calls from the PCR reads with MiXCR, one row per CDR3 protein. The top ten hold roughly 3.9% of the sample, which has about 610,000 distinct CDR3 sequences, 10% to 13% seen once. CDR1 and CDR2 (germline): MDHEN, SYDVKM. This CDR3 spans 15 amino acids. V shed 5 bases, J shed 7 bases, and the junction held 8 bases outside the gene matches.

The rearrangement links TRBV28 to TRBJ1-6, with 7 bases matching TRBD1. Sequencing was performed on PBMCs from the stem cell graft donor, taken from the stem cell graft. The origin of this receptor is a human donor who donated a stem cell graft to a child with acute myeloid leukemia. The CDR3 is CASSQTGTDNSPLHF. The CDR3 region has the DNA TGTGCCAGCAGTCAGACCGGGACAGACAATTCACCCCTCCACTTT.